Detailed here is one TCR beta chain. In the source study's methods: Reference gene primer amplification in the assay estimated nucleated cell counts. Some clones are missing from TCRdb's copy, which holds only in-frame ones; the method was immunoSEQ multiplex PCR. That table supplies the V and J calls and clone size; D and trimming were determined from the DNA. The data hold 360,000 or so clones, with nearly 90% observed a single time. This CDR3 is built from 15 residues. V lost 4 bases, J lost 0 bases, and 7 bases stayed unmatched. The germline V gene encodes CDR1 SGDLS and CDR2 YYNGEE. The sample comes from a study of blood T cell repertoires in COVID-19. The overall study: Acute and convalescent COVID-19 samples came from the United States, Italy and Spain.

The sample consisted of peripheral blood. The J gene is TRBJ2-7, the V gene TRBV9; TRBD2 agrees at 7 bases. The clonotype was recovered from a man in his late teens or twenties with active or convalescent COVID-19. The CDR3 loop reads CASSLDGGSSYEQYF. DNA of the CDR3: TGTGCCAGCAGCTTGGACGGGGGGTCCTCCTACGAGCAGTACTTC.